This is a list of T cell receptor beta chains from one sample in a study of shared clonotypes between healthy human individuals. Profiled with immunoSEQ multiplex PCR; TCRdb holds only in-frame clones, not every one. The sample consists of roughly 2.2 million clones, 80% to 95% of them appearing once. Specimen: naive CD4+ T cells from PBMCs. These receptors all stem from a man between 18 and 29 years old in good health. Some clones in this sample may be carry-over from other donors' samples. CDR3s include the opening cysteine and the closing phenylalanine or tryptophan. A D gene is named only where the DNA matches it firmly. The listing skips clone size in some rows; elsewhere it reads once, few, many or a size class.

14,-,TRBV6-5,TRBD1,TRBJ1-2,CASSYDRGRNGYTF,TGTGCCAGCAGTTACGACAGGGGGCGGAATGGCTACACCTTC
18,-,TRBV5-4,-,TRBJ2-3,CASSLKPSGGHIRKTQYF,TGTGCCAGCAGCCTAAAGCCCTCTGGCGGCCACATTAGAAAAACGCAGTATTTT
16,-,TRBV5-1,TRBD2,TRBJ2-1,CASSGLAGGQSNEQFF,TGCGCCAGCAGCGGTTTAGCGGGAGGGCAGTCCAATGAGCAGTTCTTC
14,-,TRBV4-3,-,TRBJ2-3,CASSQTSFLDTQYF,TGCGCCAGCAGCCAAACTAGTTTTTTAGATACGCAGTATTTT
16,-,TRBV6-4,TRBD2,TRBJ2-1,CASRRSGTSGYNEQFF,TGTGCCAGCAGAAGGTCGGGGACTAGCGGTTACAATGAGCAGTTCTTC
16,-,TRBV5-6,TRBD1,TRBJ1-2,CASSWKTGTGIPGYTF,TGTGCCAGCAGCTGGAAAACCGGGACAGGGATTCCTGGCTACACCTTC
13,-,TRBV28,TRBD1,TRBJ1-4,CASFGTANEKLFF,TGTGCCAGCTTCGGGACAGCAAATGAAAAACTGTTTTTT
15,-,TRBV9,TRBD1,TRBJ2-2,CASSVTPQGAGELFF,TGTGCCAGCAGCGTCACCCCACAGGGGGCCGGGGAGCTGTTTTTT
17,-,TRBV28,TRBD2,TRBJ2-1,CASSSLRSGDSYNEQFF,TGTGCCAGCAGTTCCCTTCGTAGCGGGGATTCCTACAATGAGCAGTTCTTC
15,-,TRBV6-5,-,TRBJ2-4,CASSSAGVAENIQYF,TGTGCCAGCAGTTCCGCCGGGGTCGCCGAAAACATTCAGTACTTC
16,-,TRBV7-2,TRBD2,TRBJ2-1,CASSLLRAGGGNEQFF,TGTGCCAGCAGCCTCCTGCGGGCGGGAGGTGGGAATGAGCAGTTCTTC
12,-,TRBV6-1,TRBD1,TRBJ2-1,CASRTGWDEQFF,TGTGCCAGCAGGACAGGGTGGGATGAGCAGTTCTTC
15,once,TRBV7-8,-,TRBJ1-5,CASSAMGTGRQPQHF,TGTGCCAGCAGCGCCATGGGGACCGGCAGACAGCCCCAGCATTTT
14,once,TRBV10-1,-,TRBJ2-2,CASRDGTTTGELFF,TGCGCCAGCAGAGACGGGACAACCACCGGGGAGCTGTTTTTT
14,-,TRBV11-2,TRBD1,TRBJ1-1,CASSSTQGHTEAFF,TGTGCCAGCAGCTCGACACAGGGGCACACTGAAGCTTTCTTT
14,once,TRBV2,-,TRBJ2-5,CASSGNRGGETQYF,TGTGCCAGCAGTGGGAACAGGGGGGGAGAGACCCAGTACTTC
14,-,TRBV6-5,-,TRBJ2-7,CASSYSSRGSEQYF,TGTGCCAGCAGTTACTCGAGCAGGGGAAGCGAGCAGTACTTC
13,-,TRBV11-2,-,TRBJ2-7,CASSLSGTYEQYF,TGTGCCAGCAGCTTATCGGGCACCTACGAGCAGTACTTC
15,once,TRBV5-1,TRBD2,TRBJ2-1,CASSPSGSSYNEQFF,TGCGCCAGCAGCCCTAGCGGTAGCTCCTACAATGAGCAGTTCTTC
15,once,TRBV7-7,-,TRBJ2-5,CASSKNRGGMETQYF,TGTGCCAGCAGCAAAAACAGGGGAGGGATGGAGACCCAGTACTTC
14,once,TRBV12-5,-,TRBJ2-7,CASGLMGRGYEQYF,TGTGCTAGTGGTTTGATGGGACGGGGCTACGAGCAGTACTTC
18,-,TRBV15,TRBD1,TRBJ2-6,CATSRSWTGWDGANVLTF,TGTGCCACCAGCCGAAGTTGGACAGGGTGGGATGGGGCCAACGTCCTGACTTTC
15,-,TRBV18,TRBD1,TRBJ2-7,CASSPGTGGGYEQYF,TGTGCCAGCTCCCCCGGGACAGGGGGAGGCTACGAGCAGTACTTC
12,-,TRBV29-1,-,TRBJ2-5,CSSGTDLGTQYF,TGCAGCTCCGGGACTGACTTAGGGACCCAGTACTTC
14,-,TRBV28,-,TRBJ2-7,CASSRTDFSYEQYF,TGTGCCAGCAGTCGAACTGATTTCTCCTACGAGCAGTACTTC
14,-,TRBV7-8,TRBD1,TRBJ2-7,CASSLATGTYEQYF,TGTGCCAGCAGCTTGGCGACAGGGACCTACGAGCAGTACTTC
17,once,TRBV9,TRBD2,TRBJ2-2,CASSVGASGRSTGELFF,TGTGCCAGCAGCGTAGGGGCTAGCGGGAGGTCCACCGGGGAGCTGTTTTTT
13,-,TRBV2,-,TRBJ2-7,CASSGGEFGEQYF,TGTGCCAGCAGTGGTGGGGAGTTTGGAGAGCAGTACTTC
14,-,TRBV19,-,TRBJ2-3,CASSLRDGTDTQYF,TGTGCCAGTAGTCTCAGGGATGGCACAGATACGCAGTATTTT
16,once,TRBV7-9,TRBD2,TRBJ2-2,CASSRLGLAGGGELFF,TGTGCCAGCAGCCGACTCGGACTAGCGGGAGGGGGGGAGCTGTTTTTT
15,-,TRBV6-5,-,TRBJ1-5,CASSPGGGWGQPQHF,TGTGCCAGCAGTCCCGGAGGTGGTTGGGGTCAGCCCCAGCATTTT
16,-,TRBV5-6,-,TRBJ2-1,CASSLWRRGSYNEQFF,TGTGCCAGCAGCTTGTGGCGGCGGGGCTCCTACAATGAGCAGTTCTTC
17,-,TRBV6-1,-,TRBJ1-2,CASSEASVRGASYGYTF,TGTGCCAGCAGTGAAGCCTCGGTGAGAGGGGCGTCCTATGGCTACACCTTC
14,-,TRBV18,TRBD1,TRBJ1-1,CASSQQGENTEAFF,TGTGCCAGCTCACAACAGGGGGAAAACACTGAAGCTTTCTTT
14,-,TRBV5-1,-,TRBJ2-6,CASSEGSGANVLTF,TGCGCCAGCAGCGAGGGGTCTGGGGCCAACGTCCTGACTTTC
18,-,TRBV5-6,-,TRBJ1-5,CASSLRGTGIFSNQPQHF,TGTGCCAGCAGCTTGAGGGGTACGGGGATTTTCAGCAATCAGCCCCAGCATTTT
14,-,TRBV6-6,TRBD1,TRBJ2-5,CASLQNRGGETQYF,TGTGCCAGCCTCCAGAACAGGGGTGGGGAGACCCAGTACTTC
13,-,TRBV28,-,TRBJ2-7,CAATGQGPYEQYF,TGTGCCGCCACGGGGCAGGGGCCCTACGAGCAGTACTTC
13,-,TRBV2,-,TRBJ2-3,CASSGGAGDTQYF,TGTGCCAGCTCAGGGGGGGCGGGAGATACGCAGTATTTT
15,-,TRBV28,TRBD2,TRBJ2-7,CASSPILADTYEQYF,TGTGCCAGCAGCCCCATACTAGCGGATACCTACGAGCAGTACTTC
11,-,TRBV29-1,-,TRBJ2-1,CSVVRVNEQFF,TGCAGCGTTGTCAGGGTAAATGAGCAGTTCTTC
14,once,TRBV11-2,TRBD2,TRBJ2-2,CASSLEAGAGELFF,TGTGCCAGCAGCTTGGAAGCGGGAGCCGGGGAGCTGTTTTTT
14,-,TRBV18,-,TRBJ2-7,CASSPPWGPYEQYF,TGTGCCAGCTCACCACCGTGGGGTCCCTACGAGCAGTACTTC
14,-,TRBV27,-,TRBJ2-5,CASSLTAPSWAQYF,TGTGCCAGCAGTTTGACCGCCCCCTCATGGGCCCAGTACTTC
17,once,TRBV15,-,TRBJ1-5,CATSRDRRFYSNQPQHF,TGTGCCACCAGCAGAGATCGTCGGTTCTATAGCAATCAGCCCCAGCATTTT
15,-,TRBV4-2,-,TRBJ1-2,CASSPKMGPNYGYTF,TGTGCCAGCAGCCCAAAGATGGGACCTAATTATGGCTACACCTTC
16,once,TRBV5-1,TRBD1,TRBJ1-3,CASSLGDRATGNTIYF,TGCGCCAGCAGCTTGGGGGACAGGGCCACCGGAAACACCATATATTTT
15,-,TRBV18,TRBD1,TRBJ2-2,CASSPRGQASGELFF,TGTGCCAGCTCACCAAGGGGACAGGCCTCCGGGGAGCTGTTTTTT